This T cell receptor beta chain originates from a study of cytomegalovirus exposure and HLA in healthy donors. Whole-study results and caveats: Previous analysis showed most TCR beta V segments were productive about 87% or about 30% of the time. V- and J-gene trimming of TCR beta was linked (in a later analysis) to a missense DCLRE1C variant.

Both 60 Vbeta primers and 13 Jbeta primers went into the PCR. Sequencing was performed with immunoSEQ multiplex PCR; in TCRdb, only in-frame clones are kept and a portion is missing. The sample includes about 130,000 clones, about 78% of them seen just once. In regard to this clone: No antigen is known for it.

The CDR3 sequence is 17 residues long. V lost 0 bases to trimming and J lost 7 bases, with 16 bases between them. In germline, CDR1 is MNHEY, CDR2 SMNVEV (reference sequence). This TCR derives from a female donor in good health and CMV-seronegative. The rearrangement joins TRBV27 to TRBJ1-6, with TRBD1 as a possible D gene (5 bases). Specimen: PBMCs. The CDR3 here is CASSLSFGGVGNSPLHF. CDR3 in DNA: TGTGCCAGCAGTTTATCTTTCGGGGGGGTCGGGAATTCACCCCTCCACTTT.